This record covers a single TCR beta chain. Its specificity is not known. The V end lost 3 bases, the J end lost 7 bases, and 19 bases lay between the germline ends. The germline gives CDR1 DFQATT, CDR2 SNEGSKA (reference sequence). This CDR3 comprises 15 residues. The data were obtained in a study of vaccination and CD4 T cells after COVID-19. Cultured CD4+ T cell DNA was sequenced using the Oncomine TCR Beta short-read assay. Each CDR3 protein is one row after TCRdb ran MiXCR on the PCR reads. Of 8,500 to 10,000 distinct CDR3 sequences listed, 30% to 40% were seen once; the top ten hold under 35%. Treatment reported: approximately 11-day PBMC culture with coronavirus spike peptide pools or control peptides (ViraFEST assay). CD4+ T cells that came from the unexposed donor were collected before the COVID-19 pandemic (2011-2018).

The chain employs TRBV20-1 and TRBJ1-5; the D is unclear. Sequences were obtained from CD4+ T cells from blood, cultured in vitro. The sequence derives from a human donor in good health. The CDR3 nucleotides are TGCAGTGCTAGGGGTCTGGGGAAGCCCGAACAGCCCCAGCATTTT. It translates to CSARGLGKPEQPQHF.